This record concerns one TCR beta chain sequence. This sample is drawn from a study of T cell changes during pregnancy in multiple sclerosis. Germline values: CDR1 ENHRY, CDR2 SYGVKD. Trimming left V 7 bases short and J 0 bases short, with 7 bases between. CDR3 length equals 12 residues. Sequencing was performed with immunoSEQ multiplex PCR; in TCRdb, only in-frame clones are kept and a portion is missing. This table has tens of thousands of clones, 90% appearing once. The chain has TRBV10-3 and TRBJ2-7; tentatively, D is TRBD2 (5 bases). The TCR was taken from a female donor with multiple sclerosis, enrolled in a pregnancy study. The sample consisted of CD8+ T cells from peripheral blood mononuclear cells, taken before pregnancy. The CDR3 sequence is CAIKSGSYEQYF. In DNA, the CDR3 is TGTGCCATCAAAAGCGGCTCCTACGAGCAGTACTTC.